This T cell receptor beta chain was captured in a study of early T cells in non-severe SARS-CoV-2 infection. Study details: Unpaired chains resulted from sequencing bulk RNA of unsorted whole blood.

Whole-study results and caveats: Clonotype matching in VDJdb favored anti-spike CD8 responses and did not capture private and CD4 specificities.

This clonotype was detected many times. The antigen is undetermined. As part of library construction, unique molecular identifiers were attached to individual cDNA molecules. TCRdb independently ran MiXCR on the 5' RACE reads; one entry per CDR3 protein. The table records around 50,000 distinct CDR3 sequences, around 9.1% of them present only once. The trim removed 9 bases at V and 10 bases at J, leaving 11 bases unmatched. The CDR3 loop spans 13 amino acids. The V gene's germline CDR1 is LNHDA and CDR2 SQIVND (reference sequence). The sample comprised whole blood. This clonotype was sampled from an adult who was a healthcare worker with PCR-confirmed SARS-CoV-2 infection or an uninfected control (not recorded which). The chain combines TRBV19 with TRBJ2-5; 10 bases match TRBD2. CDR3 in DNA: TGTGCCAGCCTTAACCCAGCGGGAGGGTTCCAGTACTTC. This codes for CASLNPAGGFQYF.